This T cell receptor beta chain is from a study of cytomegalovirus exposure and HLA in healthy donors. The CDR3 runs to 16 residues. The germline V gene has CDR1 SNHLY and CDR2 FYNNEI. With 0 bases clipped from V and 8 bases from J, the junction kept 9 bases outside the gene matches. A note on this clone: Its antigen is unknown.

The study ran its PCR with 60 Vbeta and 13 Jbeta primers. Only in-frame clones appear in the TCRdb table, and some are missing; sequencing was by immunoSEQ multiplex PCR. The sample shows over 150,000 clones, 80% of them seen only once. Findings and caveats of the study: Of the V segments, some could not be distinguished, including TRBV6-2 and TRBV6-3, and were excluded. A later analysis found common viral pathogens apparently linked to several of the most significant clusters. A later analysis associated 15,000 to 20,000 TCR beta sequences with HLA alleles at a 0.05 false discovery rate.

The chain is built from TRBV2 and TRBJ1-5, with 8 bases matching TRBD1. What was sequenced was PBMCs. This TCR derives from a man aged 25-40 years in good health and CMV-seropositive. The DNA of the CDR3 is TGTGCCAGCAGTGAAGCGCTTCGGACAGGGTACAAGCCCCAGCATTTT. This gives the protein CASSEALRTGYKPQHF.